Listed below are T cell receptor beta chains from one sample, sequenced in a study of human T cells and chemical hapten exposure. TCRdb analysed the RACE reads with MiXCR anew, one entry per CDR3 protein. The sample includes about 380,000 distinct CDR3 sequences, 5.1% of them seen just once. Sequencing used whole blood, obtained in connection with sensitization to the hapten diphenylcyclopropenone (DPC). The receptor set was obtained from a woman aged 50 to 65 with alopecia areata. Some clones in this sample may be carry-over from other donors' samples. CDR3s include the opening cysteine and the closing phenylalanine or tryptophan. D genes are given only for firm matches. Only some rows state a clone size, as once, few, many or a class for expanded clones.

j_call: TRBJ2-1; clone_size: few; v_call: TRBV9; d_call: .; cdr3_nt: TGTGCCAGCAGCTTAGACAGTGTTTCCTACAATGAGCAGTTCTTC; cdr3_aa: CASSLDSVSYNEQFF
j_call: TRBJ1-2; clone_size: many; v_call: TRBV2; d_call: .; cdr3_nt: TGTGCCAGCAGTGTCGCCAGGTTCTATGGCTACACCTTC; cdr3_aa: CASSVARFYGYTF
j_call: TRBJ1-4; clone_size: few; v_call: TRBV3-1; d_call: .; cdr3_nt: TGTGCCAGCAGCGACCAGGACAGAAACAATGAAAAACTGTTTTTT; cdr3_aa: CASSDQDRNNEKLFF
j_call: TRBJ1-4; clone_size: .; v_call: TRBV7-9; d_call: .; cdr3_nt: TGTGCCAGCAGCCAAACAGGGAAACTGTTTTTT; cdr3_aa: CASSQTGKLFF
j_call: TRBJ1-4; clone_size: many; v_call: TRBV4-1; d_call: TRBD1; cdr3_nt: TGCGCCAGCAGCCAAAGTGGCGGGACAGGGGACATGACTAATGAAAAACTGTTTTTT; cdr3_aa: CASSQSGGTGDMTNEKLFF
j_call: TRBJ1-5; clone_size: many; v_call: TRBV7-2; d_call: .; cdr3_nt: TGTGCCAGCAGCGGAAAGAGGAATCAGCCCCAGCATTTT; cdr3_aa: CASSGKRNQPQHF
j_call: TRBJ1-4; clone_size: .; v_call: TRBV29-1; d_call: .; cdr3_nt: TGCAGCGCGGGACCGTCGCTTGATGAAAAACTGTTTTTT; cdr3_aa: CSAGPSLDEKLFF
j_call: TRBJ1-5; clone_size: many; v_call: TRBV6-5; d_call: .; cdr3_nt: TGTGCCAGCAGCGGGGCATGGGGCAATCAGCCCCAGCATTTT; cdr3_aa: CASSGAWGNQPQHF
j_call: TRBJ1-5; clone_size: many; v_call: TRBV7-9; d_call: .; cdr3_nt: TGTGCCAGCAGCCCCGAGGGTAACAGCAATCAGCCCCAGCATTTT; cdr3_aa: CASSPEGNSNQPQHF
j_call: TRBJ2-1; clone_size: many; v_call: TRBV24-1; d_call: .; cdr3_nt: TGTGCCACCAGTGATTTGAGGGGTTTAGAGCAGTTCTTC; cdr3_aa: CATSDLRGLEQFF
j_call: TRBJ2-7; clone_size: .; v_call: TRBV5-1; d_call: .; cdr3_nt: TGCGCCAGCAGCTTGGCGACGGAAGCCTACGAGCAGTACTTC; cdr3_aa: CASSLATEAYEQYF
j_call: TRBJ2-1; clone_size: .; v_call: TRBV2; d_call: TRBD2; cdr3_nt: TGTGCCAGCAGTGCGAATCGGGGGGACTACAATGAGCAGTTCTTC; cdr3_aa: CASSANRGDYNEQFF
j_call: TRBJ2-7; clone_size: .; v_call: TRBV12-3/TRBV12-4; d_call: TRBD1; cdr3_nt: TGTGCCAGCAGCACTACAGGGGGGATTACCTACGAGCAGTACTTC; cdr3_aa: CASSTTGGITYEQYF
j_call: TRBJ2-3; clone_size: .; v_call: TRBV18; d_call: TRBD1; cdr3_nt: TGTGCCAGCTCACTACAAGTGACAGGGGCAACAGATACGCAGTATTTT; cdr3_aa: CASSLQVTGATDTQYF
j_call: TRBJ2-1; clone_size: many; v_call: TRBV5-1; d_call: .; cdr3_nt: TGCGCCAGCAGCTTGAGGATCGATGAGCAGTTCTTC; cdr3_aa: CASSLRIDEQFF
j_call: TRBJ2-3; clone_size: many; v_call: TRBV7-9; d_call: TRBD2; cdr3_nt: TGTGCCAGCAGCTTAGAGCGGGAGTTGTATACGCAGTATTTT; cdr3_aa: CASSLERELYTQYF
j_call: TRBJ2-1; clone_size: few; v_call: TRBV7-2; d_call: .; cdr3_nt: TGTGCCAGCAGCCCATCACGAAGTACCGGCAATGAGCAGTTCTTC; cdr3_aa: CASSPSRSTGNEQFF
j_call: TRBJ2-2; clone_size: many; v_call: TRBV2; d_call: TRBD1; cdr3_nt: TGTGCCAGCAGAGGACAGGGGACCAACACCGGGGAGCTGTTTTTT; cdr3_aa: CASRGQGTNTGELFF
j_call: TRBJ1-6; clone_size: many; v_call: TRBV5-1; d_call: TRBD1; cdr3_nt: TGCGCCAGCAGCTTGGAGGGGACAGGGCCGGACTCACCCCTCCACTTT; cdr3_aa: CASSLEGTGPDSPLHF
j_call: TRBJ1-5; clone_size: many; v_call: TRBV7-6; d_call: .; cdr3_nt: TGTGCCAGCAGCTTAGGTCAGGGACAGCCCCAGCATTTT; cdr3_aa: CASSLGQGQPQHF
j_call: TRBJ1-6; clone_size: few; v_call: TRBV12-3/TRBV12-4; d_call: .; cdr3_nt: TGTGCCAGCAGTTTAAGGGGGAGCTCCTATAATTCACCCCTCCACTTT; cdr3_aa: CASSLRGSSYNSPLHF
j_call: TRBJ2-4; clone_size: .; v_call: TRBV5-1; d_call: .; cdr3_nt: TGCGCCAGCAGCTTTACAGCTTCTGTAGCCAAAAACATTCAGTACTTC; cdr3_aa: CASSFTASVAKNIQYF
j_call: TRBJ2-3; clone_size: .; v_call: TRBV12-3/TRBV12-4; d_call: TRBD2; cdr3_nt: TGTGCCAGCTCCAGGGAGGGATCCACAGATACGCAGTATTTT; cdr3_aa: CASSREGSTDTQYF
j_call: TRBJ2-7; clone_size: .; v_call: TRBV28; d_call: TRBD1; cdr3_nt: TGTGCCAGCAGCCCCCGGGACAGCTACTACGAGCAGTACTTC; cdr3_aa: CASSPRDSYYEQYF
j_call: TRBJ2-7; clone_size: .; v_call: TRBV20-1; d_call: TRBD2; cdr3_nt: TGCAGTGCTAGAGATCGCCAGCGGGGCATGCTTATGGACGAGCAGTACTTC; cdr3_aa: CSARDRQRGMLMDEQYF
j_call: TRBJ1-4; clone_size: few; v_call: TRBV18; d_call: TRBD1; cdr3_nt: TGTGCCAGCTCACCACGGGGACAGGGACCTGCAACTAATGAAAAACTGTTTTTT; cdr3_aa: CASSPRGQGPATNEKLFF
j_call: TRBJ1-5; clone_size: few; v_call: TRBV11-2; d_call: TRBD1; cdr3_nt: TGTGCCAGCAGCTTAGGGGGACAGTTTAATCAGCCCCAGCATTTT; cdr3_aa: CASSLGGQFNQPQHF
j_call: TRBJ2-2; clone_size: many; v_call: TRBV3-1; d_call: TRBD2; cdr3_nt: TGTGCCAGCAGGACTAGCGGGAGTAGTACCGGGGAGCTGTTTTTT; cdr3_aa: CASRTSGSSTGELFF
j_call: TRBJ2-3; clone_size: many; v_call: TRBV28; d_call: TRBD2; cdr3_nt: TGTGCCAGCGCTTTAGGGGTAGCGGGACGAGATACGCAGTATTTT; cdr3_aa: CASALGVAGRDTQYF
j_call: TRBJ2-1; clone_size: .; v_call: TRBV28; d_call: .; cdr3_nt: TGTGCCAGCAGTCCCCGTTCAGGGGACAATGAGCAGTTCTTC; cdr3_aa: CASSPRSGDNEQFF
j_call: TRBJ2-4; clone_size: few; v_call: TRBV6-5; d_call: TRBD2; cdr3_nt: TGTGCCAGCAGTTACTCCCCTCCGGCTAGCGGAACAAACATTCAGTACTTC; cdr3_aa: CASSYSPPASGTNIQYF
j_call: TRBJ2-1; clone_size: many; v_call: TRBV6-5; d_call: .; cdr3_nt: TGTGCCTGCAAAGAAGGGTCATACAATGAGCAGTTCTTC; cdr3_aa: CACKEGSYNEQFF
j_call: TRBJ2-4; clone_size: many; v_call: TRBV28; d_call: .; cdr3_nt: TGTGCCAGCAGCGTCCAGAGGAGCATTCAGTACTTC; cdr3_aa: CASSVQRSIQYF
j_call: TRBJ2-7; clone_size: .; v_call: TRBV6-2/TRBV6-3; d_call: .; cdr3_nt: TGTGCCAGCAGCATCCTTAAGGAGGGATCCTACGAGCAGTACTTC; cdr3_aa: CASSILKEGSYEQYF
j_call: TRBJ2-3; clone_size: .; v_call: TRBV7-2; d_call: .; cdr3_nt: TGTGCCAGCAGCGCGCTCCGAGGGCTAGCTAAGGATACGCAGTATTTT; cdr3_aa: CASSALRGLAKDTQYF
j_call: TRBJ1-3; clone_size: .; v_call: TRBV2; d_call: TRBD1; cdr3_nt: TGTGCCAGCACCGAAGGAACAGGGGGCTCTGGAAACACCATATATTTT; cdr3_aa: CASTEGTGGSGNTIYF
j_call: TRBJ2-7; clone_size: many; v_call: TRBV12-3/TRBV12-4; d_call: .; cdr3_nt: TGTGCCAGCAGCCCTACAGGGTGGGAGCAGTACTTC; cdr3_aa: CASSPTGWEQYF
j_call: TRBJ1-1; clone_size: many; v_call: TRBV7-9; d_call: .; cdr3_nt: TGTGCCAGCAGCTCTACAGGCGCTGAAGCTTTCTTT; cdr3_aa: CASSSTGAEAFF
j_call: TRBJ2-3; clone_size: many; v_call: TRBV4-3; d_call: .; cdr3_nt: TGCGCCAGCAGCCAAGAGTCTTTAGGAGGGCGGGCCAGCACAGATACGCAGTATTTT; cdr3_aa: CASSQESLGGRASTDTQYF
j_call: TRBJ2-3; clone_size: many; v_call: TRBV2; d_call: TRBD2; cdr3_nt: TGTGCCAGCAGTGAAGAACTAGCGGGAACCCCCGATACGCAGTATTTT; cdr3_aa: CASSEELAGTPDTQYF
j_call: TRBJ2-1; clone_size: many; v_call: TRBV12-3/TRBV12-4; d_call: .; cdr3_nt: TGTGCCAGCAGTCCACCCACGCCCGGACTAAATAGTGAGCAGTTCTTC; cdr3_aa: CASSPPTPGLNSEQFF
j_call: TRBJ2-3; clone_size: many; v_call: TRBV12-3/TRBV12-4; d_call: TRBD2; cdr3_nt: TGTGCCAGCAGTGGACTAGCGGGGGGGCAGGGGTCAGATACGCAGTATTTT; cdr3_aa: CASSGLAGGQGSDTQYF
j_call: TRBJ1-2; clone_size: many; v_call: TRBV10-3; d_call: TRBD1; cdr3_nt: TGTGCCATCAGTGAGTCGTTTACAGGGGGAAACTATGGCTACACCTTC; cdr3_aa: CAISESFTGGNYGYTF
j_call: TRBJ1-2; clone_size: few; v_call: TRBV7-2; d_call: TRBD1; cdr3_nt: TGTGCCAGCAGCTCCCGGACAGGGGATGGCTACACCTTC; cdr3_aa: CASSSRTGDGYTF
j_call: TRBJ2-6; clone_size: .; v_call: TRBV20-1; d_call: .; cdr3_nt: TGCAGTGCTAACCGGGACGGGGGATGGACTGGGGCCAACGTCCTGACTTTC; cdr3_aa: CSANRDGGWTGANVLTF
j_call: TRBJ2-3; clone_size: many; v_call: TRBV9; d_call: .; cdr3_nt: TGTGCCAGCAGCCCCAACGGTGGACAGCCCACAGATACGCAGTATTTT; cdr3_aa: CASSPNGGQPTDTQYF
j_call: TRBJ2-7; clone_size: many; v_call: TRBV27; d_call: .; cdr3_nt: TGTGCCAGCAGTTTAGCCGATCCCTACGAGCAGTACTTC; cdr3_aa: CASSLADPYEQYF
j_call: TRBJ1-2; clone_size: .; v_call: TRBV6-2/TRBV6-3; d_call: TRBD1; cdr3_nt: TGTGCCAGCAGAAGCCGGGACAGCTCTAACTATGGCTACACCTTC; cdr3_aa: CASRSRDSSNYGYTF
j_call: TRBJ1-4; clone_size: .; v_call: TRBV5-6; d_call: TRBD1; cdr3_nt: TGTGCCAGCAGATCCCCGGGACAGGGGGGGAAGGGTGAAAAACTGTTTTTT; cdr3_aa: CASRSPGQGGKGEKLFF
j_call: TRBJ1-2; clone_size: many; v_call: TRBV7-9; d_call: TRBD1; cdr3_nt: TGTGCCAGCAGCTCCGGGACAGGGGCCAACTATGGCTACACCTTC; cdr3_aa: CASSSGTGANYGYTF
j_call: TRBJ2-5; clone_size: many; v_call: TRBV13; d_call: .; cdr3_nt: TGTGCCAGCAGCTTACGGCCCGATGAGACCCAGTACTTC; cdr3_aa: CASSLRPDETQYF
j_call: TRBJ1-1; clone_size: .; v_call: TRBV29-1; d_call: .; cdr3_nt: TGCAGCGTTGAAGACCCAAGTAACACTGAAGCTTTCTTT; cdr3_aa: CSVEDPSNTEAFF
j_call: TRBJ2-2; clone_size: few; v_call: TRBV27; d_call: TRBD2; cdr3_nt: TGTGCCAGCAGGGGGGGGACTAAGCGGAACACCGGGGAGCTGTTTTTT; cdr3_aa: CASRGGTKRNTGELFF
j_call: TRBJ1-6; clone_size: .; v_call: TRBV6-6; d_call: TRBD1; cdr3_nt: TGTGCCAGCACCATAACCGGGACAGGGTCCTATAATTCACCCCTCCACTTT; cdr3_aa: CASTITGTGSYNSPLHF
j_call: TRBJ2-1; clone_size: .; v_call: TRBV20-1; d_call: TRBD2; cdr3_nt: TGCAGTGCCTGGGGGAGGGGCAATGAGCAGTTCTTC; cdr3_aa: CSAWGRGNEQFF